Each of the 17 T cell receptor beta chains below was sequenced from the same sample in a study of control samples from healthy donors and cancer patients. Some clones are missing from TCRdb's copy, which holds only in-frame ones; the method was immunoSEQ multiplex PCR. The table has tens of thousands of clones, over 90% seen once. Sequencing was done on a sample of blood. The receptors derive from a woman in her 30s in good health.

The chain is built from TRBV5-4 and TRBJ2-6, with 8 bases that match TRBD1. Losses at the gene ends were 3 bases for V and 0 bases for J; bases not matched to a gene: 11. In germline, CDR1 is SGHNT, CDR2 YYREEE (reference sequence). The CDR3 has 19 residues. The CDR3 DNA follows: TGTGCCAGCAGCTGGGGGGTCGGGACAGGCCTCTCTGGGGCCAACGTCCTGACTTTC. Protein: CASSWGVGTGLSGANVLTF.

J is TRBJ2-5 and V is TRBV7-9; TRBD2 might be the D (6 bases). Germline V lookup: CDR1 SEHNR, CDR2 FQNEAQ (reference sequence). This CDR3 is 14 amino acids long. V lost 2 bases, J lost 1 base, and 8 bases lay in between. The CDR3 sequence: CASSLRGIQETQYF. The CDR3 DNA reads TGTGCCAGCAGCTTACGGGGGATCCAAGAGACCCAGTACTTC.

The V call is TRBV7-9, the J call TRBJ2-1, with TRBD2 matching over 10 bases. Trimming took 4 bases from V and 8 from J; bases not matched to a gene: 11. This CDR3 has 16 residues. In germline, CDR1 is SEHNR, CDR2 FQNEAQ (reference sequence). The CDR3 loop reads CASSSPRVAGGYEQFF. In nucleotides, the CDR3 is TGTGCCAGCAGCTCCCCCCGGGTAGCGGGAGGTTATGAGCAGTTCTTC. The entire variable domain, with the rest obtained from reference TRBV7-9 and TRBJ2-1, is as follows: DTGVSQNPRHKITKRGQNVTFRCDPISEHNRLYWYRQTLGQGPEFLTYFQNEAQLEKSRLLSDRFSAERPKGSFSTLEIQRTEQGDSAMYLCASSSPRVAGGYEQFFGPGTRLTVL.

This clone was detected a few times. V gene TRBV4-2 combines with J gene TRBJ2-6; D unresolved. V lost 0 bases, J lost 2 bases, and 5 bases lay in between. Germline assignment: CDR1 LGHNA and CDR2 YNFKEQ. This CDR3 spans 15 amino acids. The CDR3 loop reads CASSQDRTGANVLTF. CDR3 in DNA: TGTGCCAGCAGCCAAGATAGAACTGGGGCCAACGTCCTGACTTTC.

This clone appeared a single time. V gene TRBV28 combines with J gene TRBJ1-4, with D maybe TRBD1 (6 bases). The CDR3 contains 14 residues. The ends were cut back, 1 base at V and 8 bases at J, with 11 bases in the middle. CDR1 is MDHEN, CDR2 SYDVKM, per germline. CDR3 residues: CASSLSQGREKLFF. CDR3 nucleotides: TGTGCCAGCAGTTTATCACAGGGCCGAGAAAAACTGTTTTTT.

The chain joins TRBV28 to TRBJ2-1; no clear D. This CDR3 spans 15 amino acids. V gave up 3 bases and J gave up 0 bases, with 9 bases separating them. Germline V gene data show CDR1 as MDHEN and CDR2 as SYDVKM. The CDR3 protein is CASSLQVSSYNEQFF. The CDR3 nucleotides read TGTGCCAGCAGTTTGCAGGTTAGCTCCTACAATGAGCAGTTCTTC.

The J gene is TRBJ1-4, the V gene TRBV27; D gene ambiguous. Germline V gene data show CDR1 as MNHEY and CDR2 as SMNVEV (reference sequence). Between the trimmed V and J ends, which lost 3 bases and 2 bases, there was a span of 16 bases. CDR3 length: 17 residues. The chain's CDR3 is CASSLRTPLPTNEKLFF. The CDR3 DNA follows: TGTGCCAGCAGTTTGCGGACTCCATTACCGACTAATGAAAAACTGTTTTTT. Full variable domain (remainder filled in from reference TRBV27 and TRBJ1-4): EAQVTQNPRYLITVTGKKLTVTCSQNMNHEYMSWYRQDPGLGLRQIYYSMNVEVTDKGDVPEGYKVSRKEKRNFPLILESPSPNQTSLYFCASSLRTPLPTNEKLFFGSGTQLSVL.

V usage is TRBV5-1 and J usage is TRBJ1-5, with D possibly matching TRBD1 (5 bases). CDR3 length: 14 amino acids. V lost 4 bases to trimming and J lost 6 bases, with 14 bases between them. Looked up from germline, CDR1 is SGHRS and CDR2 is YFSETQ. As DNA, the CDR3 is TGCGCCAGCAGCCTCGGGACCGTGGGTCAGCCCCAGCATTTT. It codes for CASSLGTVGQPQHF.

This chain connects TRBV2 to TRBJ1-5; TRBD1 agrees at 7 bases. Trimming removed 8 bases from V and 5 bases from J; junction bases left unmatched: 6. Germline CDR1 reads SNHLY; CDR2 reads FYNNEI. This CDR3 is built from 13 residues. CDR3 amino acids: CASATTGHQPQHF. The CDR3 bases are TGTGCCAGCGCGACGACAGGGCATCAGCCCCAGCATTTT.

By its share, this clone is medium-sized (0.01 to 0.1%). The chain couples TRBV29-1 to TRBJ2-2; D unresolved. The V and J ends lost 5 bases and 6 bases respectively, with 7 bases between them. Germline values: CDR1 SQVTM, CDR2 ANQGSEA. The CDR3 runs 11 residues. DNA of the CDR3: TGCAGCGTTTCTACACCCGGGGAGCTGTTTTTT. Translation gives CSVSTPGELFF.

This chain links TRBV6-5 with TRBJ1-3; D is uncertain. This CDR3 spans 15 amino acids. Germline-derived CDR1 and CDR2 are MNHEY and SVGAGI. Trimming removed 2 bases at V and 4 bases at J, with 12 bases between. The CDR3 DNA follows: TGTGCCAGCAGTTACCGGTACCCCGGAGGAAACACCATATATTTT. Protein: CASSYRYPGGNTIYF.

The chain joins TRBV12-5 to TRBJ2-7; a weak D match, TRBD1 (5 bases). The CDR3 runs 15 residues. Deletions cut 1 base from V and 3 bases from J, with 13 bases between. CDR1 is LGHNT, CDR2 FRNRAP, per germline. The CDR3 region is CASGLGRASLYEQYF. The CDR3 DNA follows: TGTGCTAGTGGTTTGGGCAGGGCTTCCCTCTACGAGCAGTACTTC.

The rearrangement links TRBV6-5 to TRBJ1-6; tentatively, D is TRBD1 (5 bases). CDR1 and CDR2 (germline): MNHEY, SVGAGI. This CDR3 is 15 amino acids long. Trimming stripped 7 bases from V and 4 bases from J, with 14 bases between. The CDR3 is CASTERGPYNSPLHF. CDR3 nucleotides: TGTGCCAGCACCGAGAGGGGACCATATAATTCACCCCTCCACTTT.

The CDR3 here is CASSLNPARACDSPLHF. The CDR3 coding sequence is TGTGCCAGCAGCTTGAACCCAGCTAGGGCTTGTGATTCACCCCTCCACTTT. The chain has TRBV5-8 and TRBJ1-6; D is unclear. The V and J ends lost 1 base and 8 bases respectively, with 19 bases between them. Germline CDR1 and CDR2: SGHTS and YDEGEE. The CDR3 length is 17 residues.

The chain recombines TRBV25-1 with TRBJ2-7, with TRBD2 identical over 7 bases. Germline V gives CDR1 MGHDK, CDR2 SYGVNS. After removal of 5 bases from V and 7 bases from J, the junction contained 14 bases not matched to a gene. The length of the CDR3 is 15 residues. CDR3 in amino acids: CASSYTGRESGEQYF. CDR3 nucleotides: TGTGCCAGCAGTTACACGGGGCGGGAGTCGGGGGAGCAGTACTTC.

V usage is TRBV28 and J usage is TRBJ2-7; D gene uncertain. Germline loops: CDR1 MDHEN, CDR2 SYDVKM. This CDR3 is 11 amino acids long. V was shortened by 7 bases and J by 3 bases, with 7 bases between the two germline ends. CDR3 sequence reads: CASTRYYEQYF. The CDR3 DNA is TGTGCCAGCACCCGTTACTACGAGCAGTACTTC.

This chain connects TRBV6-6 to TRBJ1-1, with a weak D call TRBD1 (5 bases). There are 16 residues in the CDR3. V lost 5 bases and J lost 0, with 16 bases in between. CDR1 is MNHNY, CDR2 SVGAGI, per germline (reference sequence). CDR3 protein: CASSQSGVGVNTEAFF. DNA of the CDR3: TGTGCCAGCAGTCAATCGGGGGTTGGGGTGAACACTGAAGCTTTCTTT.